Listed below are T cell receptor beta chains from one sample, sequenced in a study of blood T cells in healthy people across ages. TCRdb re-analysed the 5' RACE reads in MiXCR, keeping a single row per CDR3 protein. The profile shows fewer than 900,000 distinct CDR3 sequences, 35% to 40% of them singletons. Sequencing used blood. These receptor sequences come from a man younger than 35 in good health. The CDR3 runs from the conserved cysteine through the conserved F or W. The order of the fields is V gene, clone size, J gene, D gene, CDR3 protein, CDR3 DNA. D genes are given only for firm matches. Clone size appears in some rows only: once, few, many, or a class for an expanded clone.

>TRBV10-3|NA|TRBJ2-3|NA
CAISEYGGLGTDTQYF
TGTGCCATCAGTGAGTACGGGGGGCTCGGCACAGATACGCAGTATTTT
>TRBV4-2|NA|TRBJ2-5|TRBD2
CASSQDRLAGGYQETQYF
TGTGCCAGCAGCCAAGATAGACTAGCGGGGGGATACCAAGAGACCCAGTACTTC
>TRBV2|few|TRBJ2-6|NA
CASKNRSSGANVLTF
TGTGCCAGCAAAAACCGGAGCTCTGGGGCCAACGTCCTGACTTTC
>TRBV5-1|NA|TRBJ1-2|NA
CASSSNRAPRGYTF
TGCGCCAGCAGCTCAAACCGGGCCCCTAGAGGCTACACCTTC
>TRBV2|many|TRBJ1-2|NA
CASRQDRAGSYGYTF
TGTGCCAGCAGGCAGGACAGAGCCGGCTCCTATGGCTACACCTTC
>TRBV5-1|NA|TRBJ2-5|NA
CASSRNREKETQYF
TGCGCCAGCAGCCGAAATAGGGAAAAAGAGACCCAGTACTTC
>TRBV4-3|many|TRBJ2-3|NA
CASSQGGAASTDTQYF
TGCGCCAGCAGCCAAGGGGGGGCCGCTAGCACAGATACGCAGTATTTT
>TRBV12-5|NA|TRBJ2-5|NA
CASGLNSYEQYF
TGTGCTAGTGGTTTGAATAGCTATGAGCAGTACTTC
>TRBV3-1|few|TRBJ2-5|NA
CASSMGGHRERQETQYF
TGTGCCAGCAGCATGGGAGGGCACAGGGAGCGACAAGAGACCCAGTACTTC
>TRBV24-1|NA|TRBJ2-5|NA
CATIKGTDDRETQYF
TGTGCCACCATCAAGGGGACCGATGATCGAGAGACCCAGTACTTC